These T cell receptor beta chains were read from a single sample in a study of T cell responses to AZD1222 COVID-19 vaccine. Sequencing was performed with immunoSEQ multiplex PCR; in TCRdb, only in-frame clones are kept and a portion is missing. The data contain more than 110,000 clones, approximately 94% of them singletons. Source: peripheral blood, taken on day 0 of AZD1222 vaccination. The receptors were sampled from an adult in good health. CDR3s include the opening cysteine and the closing phenylalanine or tryptophan. Each record gives: D gene, V gene, J gene, CDR3 protein, CDR3 DNA. The D gene is left open where the match is weak.

NA,TRBV19,TRBJ1-2,CASTAASPNYGYTF,TGTGCCAGTACCGCCGCCAGTCCTAACTATGGCTACACCTTC
NA,TRBV7-6,TRBJ1-5,CASSSLTGTGLSNQPQHF,TGTGCCAGCAGCTCCTTGACCGGGACGGGCCTTAGCAATCAGCCCCAGCATTTT
NA,TRBV4-1,TRBJ1-4,CASSQPREKLFF,TGCGCCAGCAGCCAACCCCGGGAAAAACTGTTTTTT
NA,TRBV6-1,TRBJ1-2,CASSETSGVYGYTF,TGTGCCAGCAGTGAAACATCCGGCGTCTATGGCTACACCTTC
TRBD2,TRBV30,TRBJ2-5,CAWKISGTSGGPQYF,TGTGCCTGGAAAATTTCAGGGACTAGCGGGGGGCCCCAGTACTTC
NA,TRBV18,TRBJ2-5,CASSRDTREWETQYF,TGTGCCAGCTCACGGGACACCCGGGAGTGGGAGACCCAGTACTTC
NA,TRBV18,TRBJ2-7,CASSGDTYEQYF,TGTGCCAGCTCGGGGGACACCTACGAGCAGTACTTC
NA,TRBV18,TRBJ1-2,CASSPRRDDYGYTF,TGTGCCAGCTCACCACGGAGGGATGACTATGGCTACACCTTC
NA,TRBV19,TRBJ1-1,CASSIAVQGTAFF,TGTGCCAGTAGTATAGCCGTCCAGGGGACGGCTTTCTTT
NA,TRBV24-1,TRBJ2-3,CATTPPIPDTQYF,TGTGCCACCACCCCCCCAATTCCAGATACGCAGTATTTT